The T cell receptor (beta chain) under discussion was sequenced for a study of blood T cells in healthy people across ages. Study results and limitations: Observed TCR beta diversity showed a strong correlation with the percentage of naive T cells as measured by flow cytometry.

PCR was performed a second time for about 7 to 11 cycles using a sample-barcoded 5' primer and a J-beta primer mix. A single record per CDR3 protein comes from TCRdb applying MiXCR to the 5' RACE reads. The repertoire holds more than 800,000 distinct CDR3 sequences, under 55% seen once, with 18% in the top ten. V was clipped by 1 base and J by 1 base, with 13 bases between them. The CDR3 covers 16 residues. From germline, CDR1 is LGHDT and CDR2 YNNKEL (reference sequence). This clonotype was found once. Its antigen is undetermined. This receptor was obtained from a woman aged 60-70 years in good health. The sample comprised blood. The V call is TRBV3-1, the J call TRBJ1-1, with a weak D call TRBD1 (5 bases). Here the CDR3 DNA reads TGTGCCAGCAGCCAAGGGGGGGTGCGTCGGAACACTGAAGCTTTCTTT. This sequence encodes CASSQGGVRRNTEAFF. Looking up the rest from reference TRBV3-1 and TRBJ1-1 gives the full variable domain: DTAVSQTPKYLVTQMGNDKSIKCEQNLGHDTMYWYKQDSKKFLKIMFSYNNKELIINETVPNRFSPKSPDKAHLNLHINSLELGDSAVYFCASSQGGVRRNTEAFFGQGTRLTVV.